A single sample is the source of the 5 T cell receptor beta chains below, sequenced in a study of CD8 T cells in ankylosing spondylitis. MiXCR was run by TCRdb on the 5' RACE reads, yielding one entry per CDR3 protein. This sample carries approximately 250,000 distinct CDR3 sequences, approximately 8% of them seen once, and the ten largest clones take 4% to 5.5%. The sample was blood, either unsorted or a sorted T cell fraction (not recorded which). These receptors were collected from a female donor with ankylosing spondylitis or in good health (not recorded which).

This clonotype was counted between two and nine times. The CDR3 bases are TGCAGTGCCACCTGGGGGATAGCGGGAGCGGAGTACAATGAGCAGTTCTTC. Its translation is CSATWGIAGAEYNEQFF. This chain joins TRBV20-1 and TRBJ2-1, with 9 nucleotides matching TRBD2. Trimming cost V 6 bases and J 4 bases; bases outside gene matches: 16. The CDR3 is 17 amino acids. Looked up from germline, CDR1 is DFQATT and CDR2 is SNEGSKA (reference sequence).

This sequence joins TRBV7-8 and TRBJ1-2; D gene ambiguous. This CDR3 has 15 amino acids. From germline, CDR1 is SGHVS and CDR2 FQNEAQ. V was pared by 5 bases and J by 7 bases, with 20 bases between. Here the CDR3 reads CASSHDRTAGSGYTF. The CDR3 nucleotides are TGTGCCAGCAGCCACGACCGGACGGCTGGCTCTGGCTACACCTTC. Complete variable domain (other parts from reference TRBV7-8 and TRBJ1-2): GAGVSQSPRYKVAKRGQDVALRCDPISGHVSLFWYQQALGQGPEFLTYFQNEAQLDKSGLPSDRFFAERPEGSVSTLKIQRTQQEDSAVYLCASSHDRTAGSGYTFGSGTRLTVV.

This clonotype was observed many times. The chain employs TRBV3-1 and TRBJ2-1, with a possible D match to TRBD1 (5 bases). The CDR3 consists of 14 residues. From germline, CDR1 is LGHDT and CDR2 YNNKEL (reference sequence). V lost 2 bases, J lost 8 bases, and 13 bases lay in between. The CDR3 reads CASSQTKGVDEQFF. In nucleotides, the CDR3 is TGTGCCAGCAGCCAAACGAAAGGGGTTGATGAGCAGTTCTTC.

This clonotype was recorded at least ten times. The V and J genes are TRBV27 and TRBJ2-7, with D possibly matching TRBD2 (6 bases). Germline V gives CDR1 MNHEY, CDR2 SMNVEV (reference sequence). Trimming took off 2 bases at V and 7 bases at J, with 15 bases between the two ends. This CDR3 comprises 14 residues. CDR3 nucleotide sequence: TGTGCCAGCAGTTTAGCGGGAAACCTGCAAGAGCAGTACTTC. Translation gives CASSLAGNLQEQYF.

Many counts were recorded for this clonotype. This chain joins TRBV29-1 and TRBJ2-2, with D perhaps given as TRBD1 or TRBD2 (5 bases each). This CDR3 spans 13 amino acids. Germline lookup yields CDR1 SQVTM and CDR2 ANQGSEA. Trimming took off 7 bases at V and 8 bases at J, with 17 bases between the two ends. In DNA, the CDR3 is TGCAGCGCCCGCCTCGGGGCTGGTGGGGAGCTGTTTTTT. Its protein product is CSARLGAGGELFF.